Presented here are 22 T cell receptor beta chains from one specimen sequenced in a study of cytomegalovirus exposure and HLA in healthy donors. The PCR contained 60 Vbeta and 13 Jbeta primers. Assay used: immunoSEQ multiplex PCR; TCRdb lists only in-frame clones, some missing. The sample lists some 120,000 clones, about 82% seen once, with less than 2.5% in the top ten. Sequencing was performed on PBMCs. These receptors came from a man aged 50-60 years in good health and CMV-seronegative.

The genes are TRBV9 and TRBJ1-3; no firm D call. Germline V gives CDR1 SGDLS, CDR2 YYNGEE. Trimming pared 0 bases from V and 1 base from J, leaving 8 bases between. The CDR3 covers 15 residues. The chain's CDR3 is CASSVDGGSGNTIYF. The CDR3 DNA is TGTGCCAGCAGCGTAGATGGAGGGTCTGGAAACACCATATATTTT.

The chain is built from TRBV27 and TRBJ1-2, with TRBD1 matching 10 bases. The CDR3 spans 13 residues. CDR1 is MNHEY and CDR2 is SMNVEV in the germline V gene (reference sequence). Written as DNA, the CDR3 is TGTGCGGCTAGACAGGGGGCGGCCTATGGCTACACCTTC. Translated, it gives CAARQGAAYGYTF.

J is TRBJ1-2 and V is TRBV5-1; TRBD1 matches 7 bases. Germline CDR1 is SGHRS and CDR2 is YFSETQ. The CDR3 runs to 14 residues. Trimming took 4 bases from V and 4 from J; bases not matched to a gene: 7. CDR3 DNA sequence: TGCGCCAGCAGCCCCCGACAGGGAGCCTATGGCTACACCTTC. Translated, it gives CASSPRQGAYGYTF.

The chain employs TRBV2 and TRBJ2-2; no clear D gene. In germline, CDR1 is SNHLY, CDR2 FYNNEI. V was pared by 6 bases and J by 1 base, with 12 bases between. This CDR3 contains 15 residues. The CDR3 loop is CASSPNFQNTGELFF. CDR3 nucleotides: TGTGCCAGCAGCCCCAACTTTCAGAACACCGGGGAGCTGTTTTTT.

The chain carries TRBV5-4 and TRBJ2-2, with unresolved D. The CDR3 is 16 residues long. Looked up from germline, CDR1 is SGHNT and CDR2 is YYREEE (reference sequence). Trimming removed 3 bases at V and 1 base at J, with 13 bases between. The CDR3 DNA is TGTGCCAGCAGCTCTCCCCAGACTGGGAACACCGGGGAGCTGTTTTTT. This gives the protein CASSSPQTGNTGELFF.

The CDR3, as DNA: TGTGCCAGCAGCTTAGGAGGGGGGGGAGACATTCAGTACTTC. It is translated as CASSLGGGGDIQYF. V usage is TRBV11-3 and J usage is TRBJ2-4; TRBD2 is a possible D gene (7 bases). CDR3 length: 14 residues. Deletions cut 1 base from V and 8 bases from J, with 12 bases between. Germline CDR1 and CDR2: SGHNT and YENEEA.

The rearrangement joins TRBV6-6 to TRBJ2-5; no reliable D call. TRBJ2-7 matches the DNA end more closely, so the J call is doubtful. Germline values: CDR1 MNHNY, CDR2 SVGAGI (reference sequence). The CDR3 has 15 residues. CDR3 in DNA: TGTGCCAGCAGTTACTCGGGCCAGGCCTCCTACGAGCAGTACTTC. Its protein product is CASSYSGQASYEQYF.

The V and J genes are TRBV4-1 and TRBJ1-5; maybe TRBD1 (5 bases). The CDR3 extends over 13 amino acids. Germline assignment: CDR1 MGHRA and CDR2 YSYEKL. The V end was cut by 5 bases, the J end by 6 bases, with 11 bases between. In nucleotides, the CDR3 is TGCGCCAGCAGCAGCTACGGGGGTCAGCCCCAGCATTTT. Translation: CASSSYGGQPQHF.

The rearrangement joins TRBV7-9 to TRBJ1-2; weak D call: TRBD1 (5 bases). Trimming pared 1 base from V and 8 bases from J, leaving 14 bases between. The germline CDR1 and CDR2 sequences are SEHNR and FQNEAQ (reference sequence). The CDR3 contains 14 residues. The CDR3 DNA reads TGTGCCAGCAGCTTAGTACAGTCCGGGGGAGGCTACACCTTC. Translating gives CASSLVQSGGGYTF.

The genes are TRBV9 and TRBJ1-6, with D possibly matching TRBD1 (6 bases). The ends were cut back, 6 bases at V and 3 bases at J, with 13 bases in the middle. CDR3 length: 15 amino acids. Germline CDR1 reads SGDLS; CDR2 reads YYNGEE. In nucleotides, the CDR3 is TGTGCCAGCAACCGGGACAACGGCTATAATTCACCCCTCCACTTT. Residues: CASNRDNGYNSPLHF.

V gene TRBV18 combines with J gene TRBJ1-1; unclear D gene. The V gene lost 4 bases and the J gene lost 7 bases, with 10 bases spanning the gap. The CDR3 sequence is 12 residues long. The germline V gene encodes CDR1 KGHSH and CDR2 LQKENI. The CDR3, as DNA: TGTGCCAGCTCACTGGCTGGTTTTGAAGCTTTCTTT. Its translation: CASSLAGFEAFF.

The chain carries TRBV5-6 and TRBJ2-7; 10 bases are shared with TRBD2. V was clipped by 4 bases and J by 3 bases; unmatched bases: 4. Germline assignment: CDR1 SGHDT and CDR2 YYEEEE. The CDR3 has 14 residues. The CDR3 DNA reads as TGTGCCAGCAGCCGGACTAGCGGTTACTACGAGCAGTACGTC. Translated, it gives CASSRTSGYYEQYV.

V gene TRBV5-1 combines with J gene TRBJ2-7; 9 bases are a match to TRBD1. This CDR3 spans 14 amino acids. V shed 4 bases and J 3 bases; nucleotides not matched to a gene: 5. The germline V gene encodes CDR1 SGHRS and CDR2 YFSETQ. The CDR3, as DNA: TGCGCCAGCAGCGGCGGGACAGGGTTCTACGAGCAGTACTTC. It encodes CASSGGTGFYEQYF.

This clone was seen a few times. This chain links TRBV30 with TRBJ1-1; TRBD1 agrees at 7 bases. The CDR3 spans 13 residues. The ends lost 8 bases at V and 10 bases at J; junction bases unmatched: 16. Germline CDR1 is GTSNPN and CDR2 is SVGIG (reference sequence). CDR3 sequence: CAGTKGAGFGAFF. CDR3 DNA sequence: TGTGCCGGAACCAAGGGGGCTGGTTTTGGAGCTTTCTTT.

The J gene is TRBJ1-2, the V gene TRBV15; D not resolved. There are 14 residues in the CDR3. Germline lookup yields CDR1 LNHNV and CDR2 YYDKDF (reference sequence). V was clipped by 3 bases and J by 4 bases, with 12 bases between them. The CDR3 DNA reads TGTGCCACCAGCAGCTACAGCAGTCCCTATGGCTACACCTTC. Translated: CATSSYSSPYGYTF.

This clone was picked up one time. Here the CDR3 reads CASSDRGGTDTQYF. The CDR3 nucleotides are TGTGCCAGCAGTGATCGGGGGGGCACAGATACGCAGTATTTT. This chain uses TRBV6-1 with TRBJ2-3; 7 positions match TRBD2. The CDR3 loop spans 14 amino acids. CDR1 MNHNS and CDR2 SASEGT come from the germline V gene. V shed 3 bases and J 1 base; nucleotides not matched to a gene: 1.

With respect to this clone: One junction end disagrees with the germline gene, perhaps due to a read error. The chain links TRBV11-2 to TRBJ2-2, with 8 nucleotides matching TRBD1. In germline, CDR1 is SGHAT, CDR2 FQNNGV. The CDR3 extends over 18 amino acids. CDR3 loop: CASTQNPRDRKNAGELFF. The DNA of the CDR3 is TGTGCCAGCACCCAAAACCCCCGGGACAGGAAGAACGCCGGGGAGCTGTTTTTT.

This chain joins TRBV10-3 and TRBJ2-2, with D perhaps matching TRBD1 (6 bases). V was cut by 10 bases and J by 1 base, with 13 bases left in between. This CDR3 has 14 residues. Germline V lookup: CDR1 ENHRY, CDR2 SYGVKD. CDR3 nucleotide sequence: TGTGCCACCAGGGCGGACAGGAACACCGGGGAGCTGTTTTTT. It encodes CATRADRNTGELFF.

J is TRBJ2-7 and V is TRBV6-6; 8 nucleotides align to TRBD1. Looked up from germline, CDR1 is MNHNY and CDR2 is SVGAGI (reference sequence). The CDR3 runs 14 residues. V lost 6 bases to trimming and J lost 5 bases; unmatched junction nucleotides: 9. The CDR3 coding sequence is TGTGCCAGCAGCTTCGACAGGGGTTTTCACGAGCAGTACGTC. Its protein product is CASSFDRGFHEQYV.

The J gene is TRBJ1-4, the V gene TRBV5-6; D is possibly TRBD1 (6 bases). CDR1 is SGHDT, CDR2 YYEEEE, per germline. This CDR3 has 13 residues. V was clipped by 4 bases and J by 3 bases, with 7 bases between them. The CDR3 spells CASSPGANEKLFF. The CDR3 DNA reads TGTGCCAGCAGCCCAGGGGCTAATGAAAAACTGTTTTTT.

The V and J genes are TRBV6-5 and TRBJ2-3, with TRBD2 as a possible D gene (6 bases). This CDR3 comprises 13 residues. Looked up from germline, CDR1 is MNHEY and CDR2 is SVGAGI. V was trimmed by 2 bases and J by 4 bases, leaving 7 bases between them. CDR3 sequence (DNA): TGTGCCAGCAGTTACAGCGGGTCAGATACGCAGTATTTT. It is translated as CASSYSGSDTQYF.

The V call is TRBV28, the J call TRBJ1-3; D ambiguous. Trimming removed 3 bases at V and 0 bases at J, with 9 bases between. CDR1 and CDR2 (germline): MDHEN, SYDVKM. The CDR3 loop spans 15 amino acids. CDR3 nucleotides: TGTGCCAGCAGTTTGTCGACTCTCTCTGGAAACACCATATATTTT. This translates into CASSLSTLSGNTIYF. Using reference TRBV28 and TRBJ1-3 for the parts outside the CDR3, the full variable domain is DVKVTQSSRYLVKRTGEKVFLECVQDMDHENMFWYRQDPGLGLRLIYFSYDVKMKEKGDIPEGYSVSREKKERFSLILESASTNQTSMYLCASSLSTLSGNTIYFGEGSWLTVV.